This TCR beta chain was obtained from a study of a mutant IDH1 vaccine in newly diagnosed glioma. The CDR3 covers 14 residues. V was clipped by 0 bases and J by 11 bases, with 14 bases between them. Germline V gene lookup returns CDR1 MNHEY and CDR2 SVGAGI. The sample's time point: week 35, safety follow-up. Mutant IDH1 20-mer peptide, at 300 ug, made up each vaccine dose, with topical imiquimod. This clone was picked up a small number of times. Its antigen is currently unknown. Produced via immunoSEQ multiplex PCR; TCRdb's table is partial and in-frame only. The sample comprises over 30,000 clones, under 85% of which are singletons, and roughly 9.3% rests with the top ten.

This material consisted of PBMCs, taken from a glioma patient whose treatment included an IDH1 peptide vaccine. The sequence was obtained from a woman aged 25 to 45 with glioma. Some clones in this sample may be carry-over from other donors' samples. The genes are TRBV6-5 and TRBJ1-5, with D uncertain. The CDR3 region is CASSYSRSDHAQHF. The CDR3 nucleotides read TGTGCCAGCAGTTACTCGCGGAGTGATCATGCCCAGCATTTT.